This TCR beta chain was found in a study of neoadjuvant anti-PD-1 for oral cavity cancer. Looking at the study overall: Nivolumab at 3 mg/kg was mostly given biweekly, three to four doses, pre-surgery.

The method was immunoSEQ multiplex PCR; TCRdb's version includes in-frame clones alone and lacks a portion of them. This table has some 33,000 clones, 80% appearing once. Germline CDR1 MNHEY, CDR2 SMNVEV (reference sequence). Deletions cut 3 bases from V and 5 bases from J, with 8 bases between. The CDR3 loop spans 14 amino acids. The time point is: after neoadjuvant nivolumab, at surgical resection. These newly diagnosed stage II-IVA oral cavity squamous cell carcinoma patients had no prior systemic or radiation treatment. This receptor was identified in a person aged 35-80 years with oral cavity squamous cell carcinoma. The sample in question was PBMCs, obtained after nivolumab (anti-PD-1) treatment. The V call is TRBV27, the J call TRBJ1-6; a possible D gene is TRBD1 (5 bases). CDR3 protein: CASSFRQNNSPLHF. The CDR3 nucleotides read TGTGCCAGCAGTTTCCGACAGAATAATTCACCCCTCCACTTT.